The T cell receptor (beta chain) described here comes from a study of beta chain features in type 1 diabetes. As for the study in general: Sorted cell examination encompassed roughly 98,000,000 cells across all samples.

Expressed TCRB transcripts were sequenced because the entire RNA isolate underwent reverse transcription. The protocol was immunoSEQ multiplex PCR, while the TCRdb copy is restricted to in-frame clones and leaves out a portion. The data show about 250,000 clones, with 13% to 15% seen just once and roughly 0.028% held by the top ten. This CDR3 is built from 15 residues. Trimming at V came to 5 bases and at J to 3 bases, leaving 10 bases not matched to a gene. Germline V gene data show CDR1 as SGHAT and CDR2 as FQNNGV. Study-wide findings and caveats: People with Type 1 diabetes carried modestly yet significantly shorter TCRB CDR3s in all four CD4+ subsets. For type 1 diabetes patients, VDJ junctions showed fewer insertions and more deletions.

To note about this clone: Its antigen is undetermined.

What was sequenced was naive CD4+ T cells from blood. This sequence was found in a middle-aged woman in good health. The chain recombines TRBV11-2 with TRBJ2-7, with 7 bases that match TRBD1. CDR3 nucleotide sequence: TGTGCCAGCAGCAAGGACAGGAACATCCTCTACGAGCAGTACTTC. The encoded protein is CASSKDRNILYEQYF.